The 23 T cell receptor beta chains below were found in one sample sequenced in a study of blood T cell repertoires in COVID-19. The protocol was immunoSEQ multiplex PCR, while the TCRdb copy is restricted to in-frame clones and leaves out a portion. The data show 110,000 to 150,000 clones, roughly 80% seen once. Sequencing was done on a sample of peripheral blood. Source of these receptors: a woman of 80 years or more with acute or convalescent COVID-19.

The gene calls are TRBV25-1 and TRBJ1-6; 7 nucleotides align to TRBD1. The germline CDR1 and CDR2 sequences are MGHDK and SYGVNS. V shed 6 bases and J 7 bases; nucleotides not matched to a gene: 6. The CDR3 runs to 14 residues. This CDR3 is CASRQTGQNSPLHF. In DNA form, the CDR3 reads TGTGCCAGCAGGCAGACAGGGCAGAATTCACCCCTCCACTTT.

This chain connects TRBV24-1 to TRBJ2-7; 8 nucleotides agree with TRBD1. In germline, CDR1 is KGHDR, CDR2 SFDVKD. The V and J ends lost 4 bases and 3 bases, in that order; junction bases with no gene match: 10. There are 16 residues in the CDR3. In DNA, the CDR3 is TGTGCCACCAGTGAGGGGCCGGGACAGGCTTTCTACGAGCAGTACTTC. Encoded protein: CATSEGPGQAFYEQYF.

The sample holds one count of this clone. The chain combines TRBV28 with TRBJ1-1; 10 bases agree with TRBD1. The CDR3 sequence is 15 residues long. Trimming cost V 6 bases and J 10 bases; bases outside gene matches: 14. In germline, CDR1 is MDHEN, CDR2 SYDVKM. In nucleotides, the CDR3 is TGTGCCAGCAGCACATTGGCCGGGACAGGGGTATCAGCTTTCTTT. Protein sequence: CASSTLAGTGVSAFF.

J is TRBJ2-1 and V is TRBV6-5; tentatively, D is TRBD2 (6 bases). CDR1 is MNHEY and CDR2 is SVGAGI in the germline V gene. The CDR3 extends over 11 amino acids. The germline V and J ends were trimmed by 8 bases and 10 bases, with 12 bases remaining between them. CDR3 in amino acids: CASSREDEQFF. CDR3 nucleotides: TGTGCCAGCTCCAGGGAGGACGAGCAGTTCTTC.

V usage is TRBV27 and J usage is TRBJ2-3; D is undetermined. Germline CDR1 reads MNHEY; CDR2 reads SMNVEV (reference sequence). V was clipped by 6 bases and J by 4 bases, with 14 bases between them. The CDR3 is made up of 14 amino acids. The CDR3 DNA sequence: TGTGCCAGCAGACCCTTTTTGGCTGCAGATACGCAGTATTTT. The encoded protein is CASRPFLAADTQYF.

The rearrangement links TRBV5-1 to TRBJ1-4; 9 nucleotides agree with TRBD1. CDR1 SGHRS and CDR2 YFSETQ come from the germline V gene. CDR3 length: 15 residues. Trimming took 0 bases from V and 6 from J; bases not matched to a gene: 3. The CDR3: CASSLVGTGYEKLFF. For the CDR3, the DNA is TGCGCCAGCAGCTTGGTAGGGACAGGGTATGAAAAACTGTTTTTT. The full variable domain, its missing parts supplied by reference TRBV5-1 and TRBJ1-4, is KAGVTQTPRYLIKTRGQQVTLSCSPISGHRSVSWYQQTPGQGLQFLFEYFSETQRNKGNFPGRFSGRQFSNSRSEMNVSTLELGDSALYLCASSLVGTGYEKLFFGSGTQLSVL.

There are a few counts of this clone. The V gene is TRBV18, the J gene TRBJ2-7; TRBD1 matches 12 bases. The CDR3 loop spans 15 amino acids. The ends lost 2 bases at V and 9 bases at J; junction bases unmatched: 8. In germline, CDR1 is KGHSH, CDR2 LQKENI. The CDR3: CASSPSGTGGVLQYF. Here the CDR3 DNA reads TGTGCCAGCTCACCATCCGGGACAGGGGGCGTGTTGCAGTACTTC.

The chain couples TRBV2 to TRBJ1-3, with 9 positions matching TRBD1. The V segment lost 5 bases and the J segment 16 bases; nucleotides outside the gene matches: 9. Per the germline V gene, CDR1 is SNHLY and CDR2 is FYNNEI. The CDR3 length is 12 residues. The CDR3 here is CASSSPRDRAYF. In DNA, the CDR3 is TGTGCCAGCAGTAGCCCCCGGGACAGGGCGTATTTT.

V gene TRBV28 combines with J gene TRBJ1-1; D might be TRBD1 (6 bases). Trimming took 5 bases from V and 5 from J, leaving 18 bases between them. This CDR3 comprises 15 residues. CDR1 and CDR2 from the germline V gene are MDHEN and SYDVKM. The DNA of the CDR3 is TGTGCCAGCAGTGCTTCAGGGGCAAGGTCGACTGAAGCTTTCTTT. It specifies CASSASGARSTEAFF. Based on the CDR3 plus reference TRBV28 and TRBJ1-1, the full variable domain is DVKVTQSSRYLVKRTGEKVFLECVQDMDHENMFWYRQDPGLGLRLIYFSYDVKMKEKGDIPEGYSVSREKKERFSLILESASTNQTSMYLCASSASGARSTEAFFGQGTRLTVV.

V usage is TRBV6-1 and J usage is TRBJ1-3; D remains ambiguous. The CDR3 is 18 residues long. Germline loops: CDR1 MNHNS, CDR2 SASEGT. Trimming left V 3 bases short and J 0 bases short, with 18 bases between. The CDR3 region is CASSDPQAIRFSGNTIYF. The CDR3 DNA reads TGTGCCAGCAGTGATCCCCAGGCGATCAGGTTCTCTGGAAACACCATATATTTT.

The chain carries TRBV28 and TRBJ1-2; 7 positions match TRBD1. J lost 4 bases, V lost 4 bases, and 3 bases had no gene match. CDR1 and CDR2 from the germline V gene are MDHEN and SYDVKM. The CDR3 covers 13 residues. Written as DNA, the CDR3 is TGTGCCAGCAGTTCCACAGGGGCCTATGGCTACACCTTC. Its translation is CASSSTGAYGYTF.

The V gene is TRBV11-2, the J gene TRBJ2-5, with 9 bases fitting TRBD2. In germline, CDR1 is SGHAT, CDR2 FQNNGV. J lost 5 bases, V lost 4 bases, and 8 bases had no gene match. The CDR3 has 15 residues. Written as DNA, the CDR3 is TGTGCCAGCAGCTCGGGGACTAGCCAAGCGGAGACCCAGTACTTC. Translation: CASSSGTSQAETQYF.

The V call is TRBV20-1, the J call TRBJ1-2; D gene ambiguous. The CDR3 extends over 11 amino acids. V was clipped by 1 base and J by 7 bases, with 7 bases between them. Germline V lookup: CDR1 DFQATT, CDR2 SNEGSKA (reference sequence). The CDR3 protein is CSARAGTGYTF. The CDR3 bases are TGCAGTGCTAGAGCGGGTACTGGCTACACCTTC.

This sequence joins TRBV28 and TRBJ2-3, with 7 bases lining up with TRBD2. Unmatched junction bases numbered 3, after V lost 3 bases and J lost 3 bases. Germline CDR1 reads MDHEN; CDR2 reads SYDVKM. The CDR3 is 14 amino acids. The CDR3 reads CASSFTGGTDTQYF. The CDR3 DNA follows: TGTGCCAGCAGTTTTACGGGAGGAACAGATACGCAGTATTTT.

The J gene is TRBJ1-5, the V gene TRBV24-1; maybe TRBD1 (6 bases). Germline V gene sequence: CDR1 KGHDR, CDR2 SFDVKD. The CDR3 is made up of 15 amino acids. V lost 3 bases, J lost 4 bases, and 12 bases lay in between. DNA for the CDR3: TGTGCCACCAGTGATCGAGAGGGGACAAATCAGCCCCAGCATTTT. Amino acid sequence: CATSDREGTNQPQHF.

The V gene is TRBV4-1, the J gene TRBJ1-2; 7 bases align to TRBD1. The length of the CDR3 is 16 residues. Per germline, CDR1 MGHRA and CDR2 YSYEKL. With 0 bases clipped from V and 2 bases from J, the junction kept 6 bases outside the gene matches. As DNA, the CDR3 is TGCGCCAGCAGCCAAGAGGGATTGACAGGGAACTATGGCTACACCTTC. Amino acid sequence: CASSQEGLTGNYGYTF.

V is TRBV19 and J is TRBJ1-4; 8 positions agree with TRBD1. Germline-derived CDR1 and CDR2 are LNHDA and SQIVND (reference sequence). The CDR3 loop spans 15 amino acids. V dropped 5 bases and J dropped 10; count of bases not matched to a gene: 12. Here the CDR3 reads CASSPKGQAGRKLFF. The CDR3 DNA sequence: TGTGCCAGTAGTCCGAAGGGACAGGCAGGAAGAAAACTGTTTTTT.

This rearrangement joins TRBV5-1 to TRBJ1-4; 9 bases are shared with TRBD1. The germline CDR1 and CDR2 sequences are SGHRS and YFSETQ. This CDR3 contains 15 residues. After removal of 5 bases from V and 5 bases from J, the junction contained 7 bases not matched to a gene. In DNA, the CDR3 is TGCGCCAGCAGTTTCGACAGGGGGGGAAATGAAAAACTGTTTTTT. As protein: CASSFDRGGNEKLFF. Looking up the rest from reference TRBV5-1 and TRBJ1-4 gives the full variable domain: KAGVTQTPRYLIKTRGQQVTLSCSPISGHRSVSWYQQTPGQGLQFLFEYFSETQRNKGNFPGRFSGRQFSNSRSEMNVSTLELGDSALYLCASSFDRGGNEKLFFGSGTQLSVL.

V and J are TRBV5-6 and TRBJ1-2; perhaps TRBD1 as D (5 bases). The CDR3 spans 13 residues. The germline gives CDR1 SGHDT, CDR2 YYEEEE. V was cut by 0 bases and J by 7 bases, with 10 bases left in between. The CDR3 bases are TGTGCCAGCAGCTTGGTAGGGGCACGTGGCTACACCTTC. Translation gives CASSLVGARGYTF.

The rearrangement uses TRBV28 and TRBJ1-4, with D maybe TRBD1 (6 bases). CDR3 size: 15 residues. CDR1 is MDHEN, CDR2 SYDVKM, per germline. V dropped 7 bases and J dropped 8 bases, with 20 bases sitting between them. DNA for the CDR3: TGTGCCAGCACCGACTGGACAGTACCGGGGGAAAAACTGTTTTTT. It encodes CASTDWTVPGEKLFF.

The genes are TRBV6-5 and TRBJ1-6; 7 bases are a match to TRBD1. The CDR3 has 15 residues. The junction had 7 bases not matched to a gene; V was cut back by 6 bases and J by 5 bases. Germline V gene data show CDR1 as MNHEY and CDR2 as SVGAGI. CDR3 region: CASRNPGGDNSPLHF. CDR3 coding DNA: TGTGCCAGCAGGAACCCAGGGGGTGATAATTCACCCCTCCACTTT.

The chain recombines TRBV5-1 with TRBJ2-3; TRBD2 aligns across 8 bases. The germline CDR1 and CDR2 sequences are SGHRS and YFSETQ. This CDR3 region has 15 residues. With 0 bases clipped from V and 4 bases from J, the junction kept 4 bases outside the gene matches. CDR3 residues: CASSLVGTRADTQYF. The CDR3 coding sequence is TGCGCCAGCAGCTTGGTTGGGACTAGGGCAGATACGCAGTATTTT.

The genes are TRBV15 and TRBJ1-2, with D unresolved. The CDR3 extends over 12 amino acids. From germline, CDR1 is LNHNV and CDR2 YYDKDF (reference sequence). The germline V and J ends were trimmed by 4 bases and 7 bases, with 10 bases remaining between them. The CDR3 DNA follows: TGTGCCACCAGCATTTCAGGTTTTGGCTACACCTTC. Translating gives CATSISGFGYTF.